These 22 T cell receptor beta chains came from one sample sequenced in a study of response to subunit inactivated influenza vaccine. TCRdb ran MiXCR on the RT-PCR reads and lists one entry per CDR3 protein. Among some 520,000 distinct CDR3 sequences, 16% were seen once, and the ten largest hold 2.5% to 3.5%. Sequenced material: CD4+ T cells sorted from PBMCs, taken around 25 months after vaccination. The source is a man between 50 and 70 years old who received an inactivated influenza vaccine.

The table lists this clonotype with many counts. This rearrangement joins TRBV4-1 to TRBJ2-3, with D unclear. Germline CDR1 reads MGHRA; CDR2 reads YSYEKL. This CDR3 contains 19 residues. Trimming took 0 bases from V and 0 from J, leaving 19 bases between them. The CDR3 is CASSQEQHGRTSSTDTQYF. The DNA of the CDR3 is TGCGCCAGCAGCCAAGAACAGCATGGCAGGACCTCTAGCACAGATACGCAGTATTTT.

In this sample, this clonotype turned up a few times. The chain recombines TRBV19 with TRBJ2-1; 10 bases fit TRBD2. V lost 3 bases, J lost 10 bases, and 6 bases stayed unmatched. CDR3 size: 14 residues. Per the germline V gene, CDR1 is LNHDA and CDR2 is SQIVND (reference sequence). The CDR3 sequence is CASSIVSSGGEQFF. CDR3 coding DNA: TGTGCCAGTAGTATCGTGTCTAGCGGGGGAGAGCAGTTCTTC.

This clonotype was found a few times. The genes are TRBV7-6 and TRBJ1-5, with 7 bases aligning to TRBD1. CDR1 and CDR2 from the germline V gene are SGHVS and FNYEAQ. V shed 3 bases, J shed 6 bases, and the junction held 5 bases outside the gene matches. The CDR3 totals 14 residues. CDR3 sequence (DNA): TGTGCCAGCAGCTTGACAGGGTACGGTCAGCCCCAGCATTTT. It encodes CASSLTGYGQPQHF.

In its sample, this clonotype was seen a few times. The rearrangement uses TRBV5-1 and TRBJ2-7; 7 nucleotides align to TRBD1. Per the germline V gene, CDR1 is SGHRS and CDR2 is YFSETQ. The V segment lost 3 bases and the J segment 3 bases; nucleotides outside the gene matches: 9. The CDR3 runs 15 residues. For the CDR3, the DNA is TGCGCCAGCAGCTGGGGACAGTCGTCCTACTACGAGCAGTACTTC. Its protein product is CASSWGQSSYYEQYF.

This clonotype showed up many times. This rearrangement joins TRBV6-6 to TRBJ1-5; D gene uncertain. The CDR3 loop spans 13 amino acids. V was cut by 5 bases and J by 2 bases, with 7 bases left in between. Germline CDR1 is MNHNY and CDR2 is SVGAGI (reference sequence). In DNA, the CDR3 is TGTGCCAGCAGTCCCCAAGGCAATCAGCCCCAGCATTTT. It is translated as CASSPQGNQPQHF.

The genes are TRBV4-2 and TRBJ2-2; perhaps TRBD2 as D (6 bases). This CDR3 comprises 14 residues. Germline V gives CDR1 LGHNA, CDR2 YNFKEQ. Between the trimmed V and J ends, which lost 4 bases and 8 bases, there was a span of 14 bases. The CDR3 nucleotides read TGTGCCAGCAGCCCCGACGGGGGACCGGGGGAGCTGTTTTTT. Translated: CASSPDGGPGELFF.

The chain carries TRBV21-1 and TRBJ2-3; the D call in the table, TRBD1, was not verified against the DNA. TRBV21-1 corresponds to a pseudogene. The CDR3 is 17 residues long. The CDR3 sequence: CASSLNLGQGRTDTQYF. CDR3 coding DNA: TGTGCCAGCAGCCTAAATTTGGGACAGGGGAGAACAGATACGCAGTATTTT.

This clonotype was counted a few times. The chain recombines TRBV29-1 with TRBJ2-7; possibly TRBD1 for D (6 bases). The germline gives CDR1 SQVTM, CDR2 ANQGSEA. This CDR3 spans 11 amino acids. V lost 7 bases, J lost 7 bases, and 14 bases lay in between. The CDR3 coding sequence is TGCAGCGCCCGGACAGAACTAGAGCAGTACTTC. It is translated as CSARTELEQYF.

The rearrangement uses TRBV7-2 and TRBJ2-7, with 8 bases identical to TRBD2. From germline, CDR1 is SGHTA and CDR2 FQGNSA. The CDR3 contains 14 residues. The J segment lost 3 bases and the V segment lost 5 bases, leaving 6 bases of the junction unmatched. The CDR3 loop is CASSARLASYEQYF. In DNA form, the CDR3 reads TGTGCCAGCAGCGCCCGACTAGCGAGCTACGAGCAGTACTTC. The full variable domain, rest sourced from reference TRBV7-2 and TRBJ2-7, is GAGVSQSPSNKVTEKGKDVELRCDPISGHTALYWYRQSLGQGLEFLIYFQGNSAPDKSGLPSDRFSAERTGGSVSTLTIQRTQQEDSAVYLCASSARLASYEQYFGPGTRLTVT.

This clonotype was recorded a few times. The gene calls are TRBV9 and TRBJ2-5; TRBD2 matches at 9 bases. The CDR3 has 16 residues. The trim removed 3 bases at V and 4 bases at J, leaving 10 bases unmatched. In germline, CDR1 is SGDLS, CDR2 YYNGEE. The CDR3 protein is CASSAQPGLAGETQYF. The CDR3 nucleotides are TGTGCCAGCAGCGCCCAGCCGGGACTAGCTGGAGAGACCCAGTACTTC.

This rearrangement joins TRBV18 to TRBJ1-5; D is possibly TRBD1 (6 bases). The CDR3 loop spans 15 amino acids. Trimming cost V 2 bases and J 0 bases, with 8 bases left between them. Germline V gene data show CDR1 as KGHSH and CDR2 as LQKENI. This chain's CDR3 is CASSPGGGSNQPQHF. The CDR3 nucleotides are TGTGCCAGCTCACCAGGAGGGGGTAGCAATCAGCCCCAGCATTTT.

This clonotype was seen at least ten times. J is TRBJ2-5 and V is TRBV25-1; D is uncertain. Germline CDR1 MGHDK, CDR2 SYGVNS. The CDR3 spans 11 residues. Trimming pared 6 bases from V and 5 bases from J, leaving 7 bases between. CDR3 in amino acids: CASRGGETQYF. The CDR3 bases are TGTGCCAGCAGGGGTGGCGAGACCCAGTACTTC.

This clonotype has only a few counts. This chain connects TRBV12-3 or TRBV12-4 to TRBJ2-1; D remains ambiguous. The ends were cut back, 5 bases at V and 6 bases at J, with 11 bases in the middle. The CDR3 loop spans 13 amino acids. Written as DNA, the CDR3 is TGTGCCAGCAGTCGAGGACGGGTCAATGAGCAGTTCTTC. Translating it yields CASSRGRVNEQFF.

As DNA, the CDR3 is TGTGCCAGCAGCTCGGCGGGGGCGAGCTCCTACAATGAGCAGTTCTTC. It yields the protein CASSSAGASSYNEQFF. The chain links TRBV7-7 to TRBJ2-1; D might be TRBD2 (7 bases). V was pared by 4 bases and J by 0 bases, with 13 bases between. This CDR3 has 16 residues. Germline values: CDR1 SSHAT, CDR2 FNYEAQ (reference sequence).

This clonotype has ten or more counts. The CDR3 bases are TGTGCCAGCAGCTTAGACCGGGACTGGACCTACAATGAGCAGTTCTTC. Encoded protein: CASSLDRDWTYNEQFF. This chain connects TRBV7-2 to TRBJ2-1; a possible D gene is TRBD2 (6 bases). V gave up 1 base and J gave up 2 bases, with 12 bases separating them. The germline CDR1 and CDR2 sequences are SGHTA and FQGNSA. CDR3 length: 16 amino acids.

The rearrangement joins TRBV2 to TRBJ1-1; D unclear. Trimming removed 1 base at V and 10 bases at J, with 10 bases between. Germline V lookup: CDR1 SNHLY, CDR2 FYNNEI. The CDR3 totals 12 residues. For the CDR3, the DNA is TGTGCCAGCAGTGAAGGTCCCACGCTAGCTTTCTTT. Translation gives CASSEGPTLAFF.

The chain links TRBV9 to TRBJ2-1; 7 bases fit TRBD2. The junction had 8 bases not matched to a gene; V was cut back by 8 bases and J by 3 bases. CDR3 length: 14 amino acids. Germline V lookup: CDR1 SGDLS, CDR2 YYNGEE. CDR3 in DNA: TGTGCCAGTCAGATAGCGGGCAACTACAATGAGCAGTTCTTC. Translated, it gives CASQIAGNYNEQFF.

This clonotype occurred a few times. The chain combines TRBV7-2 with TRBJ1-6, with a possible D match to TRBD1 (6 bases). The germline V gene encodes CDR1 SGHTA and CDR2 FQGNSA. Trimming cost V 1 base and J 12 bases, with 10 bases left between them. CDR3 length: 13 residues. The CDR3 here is CASSLDDRRPLHF. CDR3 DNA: TGTGCCAGCAGCTTAGATGACAGGAGACCCCTCCACTTT.

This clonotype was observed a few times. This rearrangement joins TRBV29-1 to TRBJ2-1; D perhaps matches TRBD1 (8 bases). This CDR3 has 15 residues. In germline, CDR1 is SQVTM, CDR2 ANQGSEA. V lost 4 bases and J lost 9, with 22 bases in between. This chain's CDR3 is CSVATGTGWGGEQFF. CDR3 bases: TGCAGCGTTGCCACCGGGACAGGTTGGGGGGGTGAGCAGTTCTTC.

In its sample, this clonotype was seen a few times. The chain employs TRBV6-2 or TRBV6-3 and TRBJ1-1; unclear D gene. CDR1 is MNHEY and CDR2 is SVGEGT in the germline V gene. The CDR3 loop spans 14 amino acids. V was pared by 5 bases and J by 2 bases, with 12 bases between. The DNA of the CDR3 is TGTGCCAGCAGTAAACCTCCCGAAAACACTGAAGCTTTCTTT. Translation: CASSKPPENTEAFF.

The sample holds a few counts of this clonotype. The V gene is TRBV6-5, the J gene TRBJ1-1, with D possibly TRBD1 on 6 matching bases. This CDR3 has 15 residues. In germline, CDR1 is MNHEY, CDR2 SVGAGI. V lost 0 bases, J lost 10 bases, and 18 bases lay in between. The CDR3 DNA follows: TGTGCCAGCAGTTACTCGATGAGGGCGGGAGGGGGAGCTTTCTTT. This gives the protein CASSYSMRAGGGAFF.

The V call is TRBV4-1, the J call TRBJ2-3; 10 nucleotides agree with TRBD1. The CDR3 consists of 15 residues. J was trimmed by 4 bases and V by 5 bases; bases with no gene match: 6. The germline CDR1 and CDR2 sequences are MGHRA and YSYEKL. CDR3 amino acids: CASSRQGAVPDTQYF. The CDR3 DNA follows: TGCGCCAGCAGCAGACAGGGGGCTGTTCCAGATACGCAGTATTTT.